This T cell receptor (beta chain) was captured by sequencing in a study of CD8 T cells in Susac syndrome. Study details: Among the sequenced Susac syndrome patients, 5 or 6 had active disease while eight or nine were in remission. When their blood was taken, the Susac syndrome patients had either not yet had any therapy, were taking corticosteroids, or were taking intravenous immunoglobulin alone.

CDR3 length equals 11 residues. V was trimmed by 5 bases and J by 5 bases, leaving 8 bases between them. From germline, CDR1 is DFQATT and CDR2 SNEGSKA (reference sequence). Findings and caveats of the study: There was no clonal expansion in the CD4+ T cell repertoires of Susac syndrome.

A word on this clonotype: Its matching antigen is unknown.

Random-hexamer reverse transcription was applied to about 0.45 to 1 ug RNA. TCR beta CDR3 was amplified by immunoSEQ multiplex PCR. This amplification extended across 54 Vbeta and 13 Jbeta segments. Via MiXCR, TCRdb re-called the immunoSEQ multiplex PCR reads, giving one row per CDR3 protein. In the table there are about 150,000 distinct CDR3 sequences, 90% to 97% of which are singletons. The rearrangement links TRBV20-1 to TRBJ2-3; D gene ambiguous. The receptor's source is a human donor with Susac syndrome. Source material: CD4+ T cells from PBMCs. The CDR3 protein is CSAEYGDTQYF. CDR3 bases: TGCAGTGCTGAATACGGAGATACGCAGTATTTT.